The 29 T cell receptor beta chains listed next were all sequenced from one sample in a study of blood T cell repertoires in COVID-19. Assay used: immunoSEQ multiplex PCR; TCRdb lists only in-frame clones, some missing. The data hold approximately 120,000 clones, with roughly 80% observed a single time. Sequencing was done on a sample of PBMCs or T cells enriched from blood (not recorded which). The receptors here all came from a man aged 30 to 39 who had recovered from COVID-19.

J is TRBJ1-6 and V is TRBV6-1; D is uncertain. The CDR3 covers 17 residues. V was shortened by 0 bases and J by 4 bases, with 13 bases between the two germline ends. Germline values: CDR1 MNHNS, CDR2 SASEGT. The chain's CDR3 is CASSEAGIPSYNSPLHF. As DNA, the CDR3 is TGTGCCAGCAGTGAAGCCGGGATTCCCTCATATAATTCACCCCTCCACTTT.

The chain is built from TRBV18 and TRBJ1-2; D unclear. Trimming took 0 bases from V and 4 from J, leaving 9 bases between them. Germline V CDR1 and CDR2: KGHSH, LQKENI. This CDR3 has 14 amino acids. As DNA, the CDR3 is TGTGCCAGCTCACCACCGGAGCAACGCTATGGCTACACCTTC. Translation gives CASSPPEQRYGYTF.

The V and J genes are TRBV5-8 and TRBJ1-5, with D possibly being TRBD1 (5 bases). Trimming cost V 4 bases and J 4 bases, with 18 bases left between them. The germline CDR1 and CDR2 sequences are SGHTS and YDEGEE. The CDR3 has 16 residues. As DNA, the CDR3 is TGTGCCAGCAGCAGCGGTACCGGGACTGGGAATCAGCCCCAGCATTTT. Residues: CASSSGTGTGNQPQHF.

The CDR3 DNA is TGTGCCAGCAGCTTAGCCCTGTTCAATCAGCCCCAGCATTTT. Protein: CASSLALFNQPQHF. The J gene is TRBJ1-5, the V gene TRBV7-8; no clear D. CDR1 and CDR2 (germline): SGHVS, FQNEAQ. This CDR3 is built from 14 residues. Trimming shortened V by 0 bases and J by 3 bases, and 6 bases separated the two germline ends.

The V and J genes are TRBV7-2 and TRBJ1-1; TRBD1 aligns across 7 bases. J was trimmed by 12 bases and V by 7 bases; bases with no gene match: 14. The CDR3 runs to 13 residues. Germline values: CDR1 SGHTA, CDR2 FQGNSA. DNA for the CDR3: TGTGCCAGCAACCCGGTGGGGCAGGGGGTTACTTTCTTT. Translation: CASNPVGQGVTFF.

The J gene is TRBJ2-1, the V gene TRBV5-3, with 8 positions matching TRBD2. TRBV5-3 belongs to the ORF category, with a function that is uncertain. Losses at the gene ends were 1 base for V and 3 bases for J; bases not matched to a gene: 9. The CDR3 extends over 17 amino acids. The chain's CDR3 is CARSLPWGTRLYNEQFF. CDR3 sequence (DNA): TGTGCCAGAAGCTTGCCATGGGGGACTAGACTCTACAATGAGCAGTTCTTC.

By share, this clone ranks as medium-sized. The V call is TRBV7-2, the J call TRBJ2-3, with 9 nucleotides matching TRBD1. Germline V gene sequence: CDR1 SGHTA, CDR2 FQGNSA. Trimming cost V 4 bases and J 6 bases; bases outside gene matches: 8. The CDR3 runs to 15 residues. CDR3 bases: TGTGCCAGCAGCTCAACAGGGGGCGCAGGGGATACGCAGTATTTT. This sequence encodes CASSSTGGAGDTQYF.

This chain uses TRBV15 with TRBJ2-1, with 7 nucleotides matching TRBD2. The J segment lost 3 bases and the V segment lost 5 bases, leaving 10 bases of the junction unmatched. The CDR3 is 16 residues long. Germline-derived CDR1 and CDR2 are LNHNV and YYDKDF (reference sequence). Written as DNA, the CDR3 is TGTGCCACCAGCGAGACTAGCAGTGGGGGCTACAATGAGCAGTTCTTC. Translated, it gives CATSETSSGGYNEQFF.

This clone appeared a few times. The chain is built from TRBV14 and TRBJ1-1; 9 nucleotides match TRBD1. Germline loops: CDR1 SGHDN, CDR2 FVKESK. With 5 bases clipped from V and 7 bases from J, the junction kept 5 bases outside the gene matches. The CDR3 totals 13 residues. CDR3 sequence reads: CASSVGQGSEAFF. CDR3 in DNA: TGTGCCAGCAGCGTGGGACAGGGCAGTGAAGCTTTCTTT.

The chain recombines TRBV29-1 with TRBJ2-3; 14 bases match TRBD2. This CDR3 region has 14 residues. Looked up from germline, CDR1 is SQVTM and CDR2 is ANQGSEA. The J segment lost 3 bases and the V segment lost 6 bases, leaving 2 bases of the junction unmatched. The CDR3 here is CSVGLAGGTDTQYF. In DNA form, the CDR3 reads TGCAGCGTAGGACTAGCGGGGGGAACAGATACGCAGTATTTT.

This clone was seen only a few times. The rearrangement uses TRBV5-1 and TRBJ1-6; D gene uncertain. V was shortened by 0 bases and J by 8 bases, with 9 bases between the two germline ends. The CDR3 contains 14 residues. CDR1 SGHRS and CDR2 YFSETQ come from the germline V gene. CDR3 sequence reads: CASSLVMEDSPLHF. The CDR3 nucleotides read TGCGCCAGCAGCTTGGTGATGGAGGATTCACCCCTCCACTTT. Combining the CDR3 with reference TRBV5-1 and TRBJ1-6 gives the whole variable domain KAGVTQTPRYLIKTRGQQVTLSCSPISGHRSVSWYQQTPGQGLQFLFEYFSETQRNKGNFPGRFSGRQFSNSRSEMNVSTLELGDSALYLCASSLVMEDSPLHFGNGTRLTVT.

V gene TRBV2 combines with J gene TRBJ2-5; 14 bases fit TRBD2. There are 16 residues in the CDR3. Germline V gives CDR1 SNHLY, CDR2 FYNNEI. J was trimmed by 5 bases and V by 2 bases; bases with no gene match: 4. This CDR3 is CASSERGLAGEETQYF. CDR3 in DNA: TGTGCCAGCAGTGAACGGGGACTAGCGGGAGAGGAGACCCAGTACTTC.

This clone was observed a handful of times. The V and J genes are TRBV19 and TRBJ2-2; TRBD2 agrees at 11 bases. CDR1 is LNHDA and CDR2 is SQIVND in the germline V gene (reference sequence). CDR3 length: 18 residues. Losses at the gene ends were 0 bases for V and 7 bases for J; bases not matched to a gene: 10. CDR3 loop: CASSIEGSGRARDGELFF. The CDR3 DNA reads TGTGCCAGTAGTATAGAGGGTAGCGGGAGGGCCCGGGACGGGGAGCTGTTTTTT.

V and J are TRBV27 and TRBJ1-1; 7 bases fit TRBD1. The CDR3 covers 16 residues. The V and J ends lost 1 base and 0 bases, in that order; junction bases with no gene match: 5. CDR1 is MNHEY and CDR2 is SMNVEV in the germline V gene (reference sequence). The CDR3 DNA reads TGTGCCAGCAGTTTATTGGGACAGAGAATGAACACTGAAGCTTTCTTT. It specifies CASSLLGQRMNTEAFF.

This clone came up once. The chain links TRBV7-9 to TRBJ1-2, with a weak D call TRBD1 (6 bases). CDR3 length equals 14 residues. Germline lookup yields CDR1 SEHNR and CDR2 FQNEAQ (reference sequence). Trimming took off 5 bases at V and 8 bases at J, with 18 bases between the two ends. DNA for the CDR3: TGTGCCAGCAGCCGAACCCCAGGGGCGGAAGGCTACACCTTC. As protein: CASSRTPGAEGYTF.

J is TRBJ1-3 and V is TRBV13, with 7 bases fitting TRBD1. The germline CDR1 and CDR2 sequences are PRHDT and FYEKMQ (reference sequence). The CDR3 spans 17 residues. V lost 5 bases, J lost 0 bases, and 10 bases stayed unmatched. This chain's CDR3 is CASSPSRGVVSGNTIYF. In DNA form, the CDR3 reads TGTGCCAGCAGCCCCAGCAGGGGGGTGGTCTCTGGAAACACCATATATTTT.

In DNA, the CDR3 is TGTGCCAGCAGCTTGATCGACGGGGACACCATATATTTT. It yields the protein CASSLIDGDTIYF. The genes are TRBV7-6 and TRBJ1-3; D not resolved. Germline assignment: CDR1 SGHVS and CDR2 FNYEAQ. The CDR3 is 13 amino acids. The V and J ends lost 3 bases and 8 bases respectively, with 11 bases between them.

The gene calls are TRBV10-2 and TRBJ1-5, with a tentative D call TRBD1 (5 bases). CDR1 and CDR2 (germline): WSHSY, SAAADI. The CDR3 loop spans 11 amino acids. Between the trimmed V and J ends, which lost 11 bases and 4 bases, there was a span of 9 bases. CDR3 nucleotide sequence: TGCGCCTCGGGGGTTAATCAGCCCCAGCATTTT. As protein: CASGVNQPQHF.

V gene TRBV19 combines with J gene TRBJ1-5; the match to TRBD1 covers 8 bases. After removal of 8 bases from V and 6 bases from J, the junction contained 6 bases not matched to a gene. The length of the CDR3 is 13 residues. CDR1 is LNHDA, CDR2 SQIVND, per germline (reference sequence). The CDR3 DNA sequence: TGTGCCAGTGGAAACAGGGGGAGTCAGCCCCAGCATTTT. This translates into CASGNRGSQPQHF. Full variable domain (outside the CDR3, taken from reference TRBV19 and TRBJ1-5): DGGITQSPKYLFRKEGQNVTLSCEQNLNHDAMYWYRQDPGQGLRLIYYSQIVNDFQKGDIAEGYSVSREKKESFPLTVTSAQKNPTAFYLCASGNRGSQPQHFGDGTRLSIL.

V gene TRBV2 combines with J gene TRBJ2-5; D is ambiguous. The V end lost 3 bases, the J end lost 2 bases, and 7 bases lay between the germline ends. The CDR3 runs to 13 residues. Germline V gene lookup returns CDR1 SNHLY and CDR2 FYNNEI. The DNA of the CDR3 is TGTGCCAGCAGTGATACCGGGCAAGAGACCCAGTACTTC. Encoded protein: CASSDTGQETQYF. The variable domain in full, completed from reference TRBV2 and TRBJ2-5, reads EPEVTQTPSHQVTQMGQEVILRCVPISNHLYFYWYRQILGQKVEFLVSFYNNEISEKSEIFDDQFSVERPDGSNFTLKIRSTKLEDSAMYFCASSDTGQETQYFGPGTRLLVL.

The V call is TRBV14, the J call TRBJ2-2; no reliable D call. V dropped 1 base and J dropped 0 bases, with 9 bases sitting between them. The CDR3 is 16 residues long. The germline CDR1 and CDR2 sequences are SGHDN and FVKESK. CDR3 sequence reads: CASSQGWRTNTGELFF. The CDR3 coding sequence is TGTGCCAGCAGCCAAGGGTGGCGGACGAACACCGGGGAGCTGTTTTTT.

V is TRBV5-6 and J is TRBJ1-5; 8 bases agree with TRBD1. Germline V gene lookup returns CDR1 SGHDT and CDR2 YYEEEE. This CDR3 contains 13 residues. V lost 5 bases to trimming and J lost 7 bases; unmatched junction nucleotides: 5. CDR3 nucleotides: TGTGCCAGCAGTTTTACAGGGGGACAGCCCCAGCATTTT. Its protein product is CASSFTGGQPQHF.

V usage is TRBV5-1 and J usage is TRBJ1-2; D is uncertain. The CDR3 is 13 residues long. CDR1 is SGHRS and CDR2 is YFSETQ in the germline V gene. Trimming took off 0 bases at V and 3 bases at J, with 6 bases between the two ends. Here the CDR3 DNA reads TGCGCCAGCAGCTTGGCACGGTACTATGGCTACACCTTC. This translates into CASSLARYYGYTF.

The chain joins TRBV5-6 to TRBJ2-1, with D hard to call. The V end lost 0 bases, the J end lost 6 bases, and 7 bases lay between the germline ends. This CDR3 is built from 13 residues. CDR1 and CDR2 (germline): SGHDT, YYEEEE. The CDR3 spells CASSLVSLNEQFF. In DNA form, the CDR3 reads TGTGCCAGCAGCTTGGTGTCCCTCAATGAGCAGTTCTTC.

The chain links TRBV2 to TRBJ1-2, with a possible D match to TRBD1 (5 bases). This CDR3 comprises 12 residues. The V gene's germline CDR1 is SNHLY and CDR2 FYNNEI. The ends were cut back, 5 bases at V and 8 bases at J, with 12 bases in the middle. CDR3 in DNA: TGTGCCAGCAGTCCAGGGTTGCGAGGCTACACCTTC. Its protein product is CASSPGLRGYTF.

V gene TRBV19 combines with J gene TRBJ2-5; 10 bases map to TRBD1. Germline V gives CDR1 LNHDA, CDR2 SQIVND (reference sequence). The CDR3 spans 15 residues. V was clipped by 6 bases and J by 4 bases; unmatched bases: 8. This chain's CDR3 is CASRETDRGPETQYF. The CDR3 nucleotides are TGTGCCAGTAGAGAAACCGACAGGGGGCCAGAGACCCAGTACTTC.

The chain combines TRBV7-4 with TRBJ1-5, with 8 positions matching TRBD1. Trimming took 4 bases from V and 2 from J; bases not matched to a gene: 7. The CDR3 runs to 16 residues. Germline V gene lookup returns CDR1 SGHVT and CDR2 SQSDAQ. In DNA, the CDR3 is TGTGCCAGCAGCTCCGGACAGGGAGAATGCAATCAGCCCCAGCATTTT. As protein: CASSSGQGECNQPQHF.

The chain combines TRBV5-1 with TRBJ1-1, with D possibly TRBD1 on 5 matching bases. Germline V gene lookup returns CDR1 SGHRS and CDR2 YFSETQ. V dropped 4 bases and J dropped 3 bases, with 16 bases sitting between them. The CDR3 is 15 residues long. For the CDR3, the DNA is TGCGCCAGCAGCACCTCCGGGACTGGGTACACTGAAGCTTTCTTT. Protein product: CASSTSGTGYTEAFF.

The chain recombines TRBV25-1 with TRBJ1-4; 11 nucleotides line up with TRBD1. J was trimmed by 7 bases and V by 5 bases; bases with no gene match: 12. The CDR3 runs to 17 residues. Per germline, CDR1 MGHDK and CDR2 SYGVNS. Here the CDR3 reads CASSPRTGGVSGEKLFF. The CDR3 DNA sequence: TGTGCCAGCAGTCCGAGGACAGGGGGCGTATCGGGTGAAAAACTGTTTTTT.